The 27 T cell receptor beta chains given below trace back to one sample, sequenced in a study of blood T cell repertoires in COVID-19. Profiled with immunoSEQ multiplex PCR; TCRdb holds only in-frame clones, not every one. The sample has about 100,000 clones; about 90% are singletons. Sample: peripheral blood. Every receptor here comes from a human donor in a cohort sampled during active COVID-19.

This clone appeared a single time. This CDR3 is CASRHTGEPPYEQYF. CDR3 nucleotide sequence: TGTGCCAGCAGGCATACAGGGGAACCCCCCTACGAGCAGTACTTC. The chain carries TRBV28 and TRBJ2-7, with 7 bases identical to TRBD1. Germline V gene data show CDR1 as MDHEN and CDR2 as SYDVKM. The V gene end was trimmed by 6 bases and the J gene end by 2 bases; junction bases not matched to a gene: 10. This CDR3 region has 15 residues.

This clone was seen a single time. This sequence joins TRBV27 and TRBJ1-5; TRBD1 might be the D (5 bases). CDR1 is MNHEY, CDR2 SMNVEV, per germline (reference sequence). Deletions cut 6 bases from V and 4 bases from J, with 13 bases between. The CDR3 is 14 amino acids. CDR3 region: CASRGQVGNQPQHF. The CDR3 nucleotides read TGTGCCAGCAGGGGGCAGGTTGGGAATCAGCCCCAGCATTTT.

The chain couples TRBV4-1 to TRBJ2-2; the match to TRBD1 covers 8 bases. With V trimmed by 2 bases and J by 2 bases, 7 bases remained unmatched. This CDR3 has 17 amino acids. Germline V gene data show CDR1 as MGHRA and CDR2 as YSYEKL. CDR3 coding DNA: TGCGCCAGCAGCCAATTCACAGGGGGAGCAAACACCGGGGAGCTGTTTTTT. Translation: CASSQFTGGANTGELFF.

The chain employs TRBV19 and TRBJ1-6, with TRBD1 as a possible D gene (6 bases). Germline V gene data show CDR1 as LNHDA and CDR2 as SQIVND (reference sequence). There are 14 residues in the CDR3. V was cut by 3 bases and J by 10 bases, with 13 bases left in between. CDR3 sequence: CASSMPGHGSPLHF. CDR3 DNA sequence: TGTGCCAGTAGTATGCCGGGACATGGATCACCCCTCCACTTT.

This clone was counted a single time. The CDR3: CASSQRQGGETQYF. CDR3 bases: TGTGCCAGCAGCCAACGACAGGGTGGAGAGACCCAGTACTTC. The rearrangement uses TRBV7-9 and TRBJ2-5, with 7 bases that match TRBD1. The CDR3 is 14 residues long. Trimming cost V 5 bases and J 4 bases; bases outside gene matches: 7. CDR1 and CDR2 from the germline V gene are SEHNR and FQNEAQ (reference sequence).

J is TRBJ1-5 and V is TRBV30; TRBD1 agrees at 9 bases. The CDR3 has 14 residues. Germline V gene lookup returns CDR1 GTSNPN and CDR2 SVGIG (reference sequence). V dropped 3 bases and J dropped 1; count of bases not matched to a gene: 1. The CDR3 protein is CAWRGTGSNQPQHF. The CDR3 bases are TGTGCCTGGAGAGGGACAGGGAGCAATCAGCCCCAGCATTTT.

This chain links TRBV6-2 or TRBV6-3 with TRBJ1-5; 7 nucleotides match TRBD1. Trimming at V came to 2 bases and at J to 4 bases, leaving 5 bases not matched to a gene. Looked up from germline, CDR1 is MNHEY and CDR2 is SVGEGT. This CDR3 comprises 15 residues. The CDR3 bases are TGTGCCAGCAGTTACGCAGGGGGGAAAAATCAGCCCCAGCATTTT. It translates to CASSYAGGKNQPQHF.

The chain couples TRBV6-8 to TRBJ2-1; no reliable D call. The CDR3 is 13 residues long. V was cut by 10 bases and J by 1 base, with 11 bases left in between. CDR1 is MNHGY, CDR2 SAAAGT, per germline. The CDR3 reads CATKARSYNEQFF. As DNA, the CDR3 is TGTGCCACCAAAGCGAGGTCCTACAATGAGCAGTTCTTC.

The CDR3 bases are TGTGCCAGCAGTGAGACACAATCCAGGAACACCGGGGAGCTGTTTTTT. Amino acids: CASSETQSRNTGELFF. J is TRBJ2-2 and V is TRBV28; D remains ambiguous. The germline V gene has CDR1 MDHEN and CDR2 SYDVKM. V lost 5 bases, J lost 1 base, and 14 bases lay in between. The CDR3 length is 16 residues.

CDR3 in amino acids: CASSTQGGYGKLFF. For the CDR3, the DNA is TGTGCCAGCAGCACCCAAGGGGGTTATGGAAAACTGTTTTTT. The chain combines TRBV11-2 with TRBJ1-4; tentative D call: TRBD1 (6 bases). Germline assignment: CDR1 SGHAT and CDR2 FQNNGV. V lost 5 bases to trimming and J lost 10 bases, with 17 bases between them. The CDR3 totals 14 residues.

The chain links TRBV18 to TRBJ2-5, with 8 bases matching TRBD2. This CDR3 comprises 14 residues. The ends lost 6 bases at V and 5 bases at J; junction bases unmatched: 8. From germline, CDR1 is KGHSH and CDR2 LQKENI. For the CDR3, the DNA is TGTGCCAGCTCCCGAAGCGGGAGCGGGGAGACCCAGTACTTC. Translated, it gives CASSRSGSGETQYF.

The rearrangement uses TRBV4-1 and TRBJ1-1; 7 positions agree with TRBD1. V lost 4 bases, J lost 3 bases, and 2 bases stayed unmatched. Germline values: CDR1 MGHRA, CDR2 YSYEKL. The CDR3 extends over 13 amino acids. CDR3 region: CASSLGQDTEAFF. CDR3 bases: TGCGCCAGCAGCCTTGGACAGGACACTGAAGCTTTCTTT.

The rearrangement joins TRBV14 to TRBJ1-1; possible D gene TRBD1, 6 bases. CDR1 and CDR2 from the germline V gene are SGHDN and FVKESK. The CDR3 totals 14 residues. Trimming took 1 base from V and 5 from J, leaving 11 bases between them. CDR3: CASSQGYRVTEAFF. As DNA, the CDR3 is TGTGCCAGCAGCCAAGGTTACAGGGTTACTGAAGCTTTCTTT.

The V and J genes are TRBV6-6 and TRBJ2-3, with 9 bases lining up with TRBD2. Germline V gene lookup returns CDR1 MNHNY and CDR2 SVGAGI (reference sequence). V was clipped by 6 bases and J by 5 bases; unmatched bases: 3. The CDR3 has 13 amino acids. CDR3 residues: CASRGLAGDTQYF. CDR3 bases: TGTGCCAGCAGGGGACTAGCCGGAGATACGCAGTATTTT.

The V and J genes are TRBV4-2 and TRBJ2-3; TRBD2 agrees at 14 bases. The CDR3 length is 19 residues. J lost 4 bases, V lost 4 bases, and 13 bases had no gene match. The germline gives CDR1 LGHNA, CDR2 YNFKEQ. CDR3 region: CASSRGLAGERSRADTQYF. CDR3 in DNA: TGTGCCAGCAGCCGGGGACTAGCGGGAGAGAGGAGTCGGGCAGATACGCAGTATTTT.

The chain combines TRBV28 with TRBJ2-5; 9 nucleotides agree with TRBD1. Germline CDR1 is MDHEN and CDR2 is SYDVKM. The CDR3 loop spans 16 amino acids. The J segment lost 1 base and the V segment lost 5 bases, leaving 8 bases of the junction unmatched. This CDR3 reads CASSPSGQGFQETQYF. CDR3 in DNA: TGTGCCAGCAGTCCCTCGGGACAGGGATTCCAAGAGACCCAGTACTTC.

The chain carries TRBV19 and TRBJ2-7; 7 bases fit TRBD1. Trimming at V came to 6 bases and at J to 3 bases, leaving 17 bases not matched to a gene. CDR1 is LNHDA and CDR2 is SQIVND in the germline V gene (reference sequence). This CDR3 spans 17 amino acids. The CDR3 DNA is TGTGCCAGTAGCCATCTAGGACAGGTCTTATCAATCTACGAGCAGTACTTC. Translation: CASSHLGQVLSIYEQYF.

The chain combines TRBV5-4 with TRBJ1-6; D is uncertain. Trimming took off 0 bases at V and 7 bases at J, with 8 bases between the two ends. The V gene's germline CDR1 is SGHNT and CDR2 YYREEE (reference sequence). The CDR3 consists of 14 residues. CDR3 in amino acids: CASSLESENSPLHF. The CDR3 nucleotides read TGTGCCAGCAGCTTGGAATCGGAGAATTCACCCCTCCACTTT.

This clone turned up a few times. The rearrangement links TRBV7-9 to TRBJ2-7; no reliable D call. Trimming left V 5 bases short and J 3 bases short, with 11 bases between. The CDR3 is 13 amino acids. CDR1 and CDR2 from the germline V gene are SEHNR and FQNEAQ (reference sequence). The DNA for the CDR3 is TGTGCCAGCAGCGTAGAGTCTAGCTACGAGCAGTACTTC. It encodes CASSVESSYEQYF. Drawing the rest from reference TRBV7-9 and TRBJ2-7, the complete variable domain is DTGVSQNPRHKITKRGQNVTFRCDPISEHNRLYWYRQTLGQGPEFLTYFQNEAQLEKSRLLSDRFSAERPKGSFSTLEIQRTEQGDSAMYLCASSVESSYEQYFGPGTRLTVT.

The J gene is TRBJ2-3, the V gene TRBV5-6; 8 bases agree with TRBD2. CDR1 is SGHDT, CDR2 YYEEEE, per germline. The CDR3 totals 17 residues. The V gene end was trimmed by 4 bases and the J gene end by 2 bases; junction bases not matched to a gene: 12. The CDR3 bases are TGTGCCAGCAGCGGAAGAGCGGGAGAAGAGCCCACAGATACGCAGTATTTT. This gives the protein CASSGRAGEEPTDTQYF. Full variable domain (rest looked up from reference TRBV5-6 and TRBJ2-3): DAGVTQSPTHLIKTRGQQVTLRCSPKSGHDTVSWYQQALGQGPQFIFQYYEEEERQRGNFPDRFSGHQFPNYSSELNVNALLLGDSALYLCASSGRAGEEPTDTQYFGPGTRLTVL.

The genes are TRBV30 and TRBJ1-1, with 9 bases lining up with TRBD1. The CDR3 is made up of 15 amino acids. After removal of 2 bases from V and 2 bases from J, the junction contained 6 bases not matched to a gene. The germline V gene has CDR1 GTSNPN and CDR2 SVGIG (reference sequence). The chain's CDR3 is CAWSTGGLSNTEAFF. CDR3 DNA sequence: TGTGCCTGGAGTACAGGGGGCCTAAGCAACACTGAAGCTTTCTTT.

The gene calls are TRBV5-5 and TRBJ2-7; D is undetermined. There are 15 residues in the CDR3. CDR1 is SGHKS, CDR2 YYEKEE, per germline (reference sequence). V was shortened by 0 bases and J by 0 bases, with 10 bases between the two germline ends. In nucleotides, the CDR3 is TGTGCCAGCAGCTTGGGGCGGATCAGCTCCTACGAGCAGTACTTC. It translates to CASSLGRISSYEQYF.

This clone has only a few counts. The V and J genes are TRBV7-6 and TRBJ1-2; D perhaps matches TRBD1 (6 bases). The ends were cut back, 5 bases at V and 7 bases at J, with 20 bases in the middle. The CDR3 sequence is 15 residues long. Germline CDR1 reads SGHVS; CDR2 reads FNYEAQ. CDR3 sequence: CASSPGGGTGGGYTF. The CDR3 region has the DNA TGTGCCAGCAGCCCTGGCGGGGGCACGGGCGGTGGCTACACCTTC.

The rearrangement joins TRBV5-1 to TRBJ1-5; 10 nucleotides match TRBD1. CDR1 SGHRS and CDR2 YFSETQ come from the germline V gene. Unmatched junction bases numbered 14, after V lost 2 bases and J lost 6 bases. This CDR3 has 18 residues. CDR3 nucleotides: TGCGCCAGCAGCTTCGTCCCGGGACAGGGGAGCCCAGGTCAGCCCCAGCATTTT. Protein: CASSFVPGQGSPGQPQHF. Based on the CDR3 plus reference TRBV5-1 and TRBJ1-5, the full variable domain is KAGVTQTPRYLIKTRGQQVTLSCSPISGHRSVSWYQQTPGQGLQFLFEYFSETQRNKGNFPGRFSGRQFSNSRSEMNVSTLELGDSALYLCASSFVPGQGSPGQPQHFGDGTRLSIL.

The chain links TRBV10-3 to TRBJ2-5; maybe TRBD2 (5 bases). Germline-derived CDR1 and CDR2 are ENHRY and SYGVKD. V was shortened by 6 bases and J by 3 bases, with 17 bases between the two germline ends. The CDR3 contains 15 residues. DNA for the CDR3: TGTGCCATCAGCGACACAACTAGAGGAAAAGAGACCCAGTACTTC. It codes for CAISDTTRGKETQYF.

V is TRBV5-4 and J is TRBJ2-7, with TRBD1 matching 9 bases. The CDR3 totals 14 residues. Per the germline V gene, CDR1 is SGHNT and CDR2 is YYREEE (reference sequence). V lost 3 bases and J lost 12; bases outside the gene matches: 13. The CDR3 is CASSSRDRASLRYF. CDR3 in DNA: TGTGCCAGCAGCTCGAGGGACAGGGCTTCCCTGCGGTACTTC.

The V gene is TRBV6-6, the J gene TRBJ2-7, with 11 bases lining up with TRBD2. The V segment lost 11 bases and the J segment 9 bases; nucleotides outside the gene matches: 15. This CDR3 has 14 residues. Germline V CDR1 and CDR2: MNHNY, SVGAGI (reference sequence). The CDR3 region has the DNA TGTGCCGCCCTTAGGGGACTAGCGGAGCCAGGGCAGTACTTC. It codes for CAALRGLAEPGQYF.